A selection of T cell receptor beta chains follows, all from one sample in a study of blood T cell repertoires in COVID-19. Some clones are missing from TCRdb's copy, which holds only in-frame ones; the method was immunoSEQ multiplex PCR. The sample includes roughly 250,000 clones, roughly four fifths seen only once; the top ten take 15% to 18%. Sequencing was performed on peripheral blood. Receptors were obtained from a person aged 65-85 years with COVID-19, enrolled during active disease. CDR3s include the opening cysteine and the closing phenylalanine or tryptophan. The D gene is left open where the match is weak. Clone size is not always given. Where it is, it says once, few, many or a class for expanded clones.

-	TRBV6-4	TRBJ2-1	TRBD2	TGTGCCAGCAGCTACGGACTAGCGGGACCCAATGAGCAGTTCTTC	CASSYGLAGPNEQFF
-	TRBV6-4	TRBJ2-7	-	TGTGCCGGAATGGAGGGCTCCTACGAGCAGTACTTC	CAGMEGSYEQYF
-	TRBV6-6	TRBJ1-6	TRBD1	TGTGCCAGCAGCCCCCCCGGACAGGTCGGGTCACCCCTCCACTTT	CASSPPGQVGSPLHF
-	TRBV19	TRBJ1-5	-	TGTGCCAGTAGTATTATCCGGGAGCCCCAGCATTTT	CASSIIREPQHF
-	TRBV30	TRBJ2-1	-	TGTGCCTGGAGTGTAGGCAGGGAAAATGAGCAGTTCTTC	CAWSVGRENEQFF
-	TRBV24-1	TRBJ2-2	TRBD2	TGTGCCACCAGTGTTCCGGGGAGGGCCGGGGAGCTGTTTTTT	CATSVPGRAGELFF
-	TRBV29-1	TRBJ2-1	-	TGCAGCGTTGAAGACGAGAATGAGCAGTTCTTC	CSVEDENEQFF
once	TRBV7-9	TRBJ1-1	TRBD1	TGTGCCAGCAGCTTTACGACAGGGGGCGGTGAAGCTTTCTTT	CASSFTTGGGEAFF
-	TRBV6-2/TRBV6-3	TRBJ2-1	TRBD2	TGTGCCAGCAGTGAGGCGGGGGGGCAGTTCTTC	CASSEAGGQFF
-	TRBV20-1	TRBJ2-7	TRBD2	TGCAGTGCTAGTTCACCGGGACTAGGGATAGACTACGAGCAGTACTTC	CSASSPGLGIDYEQYF
once	TRBV19	TRBJ1-1	-	TGTGCCAGTAGGCAAACAGGGATAGGACGTGGCACTGAAGCTTTCTTT	CASRQTGIGRGTEAFF
many	TRBV6-1	TRBJ2-1	-	TGTGCCAGCAGTGAGGGAGTGGGGGCTGGTGGTGATGAGCAGTTCTTC	CASSEGVGAGGDEQFF
-	TRBV4-1	TRBJ1-1	-	TGCGCCAGCAGCCCGCAGGGGCGCGGCCCTGAAGCTTTCTTT	CASSPQGRGPEAFF
-	TRBV5-1	TRBJ2-7	TRBD2	TGCGCCAGCAGCGGCTTGACTAGCGGGGGGGCCGCCGAGCAGTACTTC	CASSGLTSGGAAEQYF
-	TRBV10-3	TRBJ1-2	TRBD1	TGTGCCATTCAAAGAGGGGGGACAGACTATGGCTACACCTTC	CAIQRGGTDYGYTF
-	TRBV5-1	TRBJ1-1	TRBD1	TGCGCCAGCAGCCTGACAGGGGGGAACACTGAAGCTTTCTTT	CASSLTGGNTEAFF
-	TRBV27	TRBJ1-2	TRBD1	TGTGCCAGCAGTTTAGTACAGGGGGGCGGCTACACCTTC	CASSLVQGGGYTF
-	TRBV18	TRBJ2-7	TRBD2	TGTGCCAGCTCACCACGTTCTGGGACTAGACCCTACGAGCAGTACTTC	CASSPRSGTRPYEQYF
-	TRBV28	TRBJ1-4	-	TGTGCCAGCAGTTCACCCCGGACCCCAAGCGGGGGTGAAAAACTGTTTTTT	CASSSPRTPSGGEKLFF
few	TRBV5-1	TRBJ2-7	-	TGCGCCAGCAGCTTGGGCGGGGTAGGGGCCTACGAGCAGTACTTC	CASSLGGVGAYEQYF
-	TRBV11-1	TRBJ2-2	TRBD1	TGTGCCAGCAGCTTAGGGCCAGGGGGAACCGGGGAGCTGTTTTTT	CASSLGPGGTGELFF
-	TRBV6-2/TRBV6-3	TRBJ2-7	-	TGTGCCAGCAGTTACTCACTCCGGACACTCTCCTACGAGCAGTACTTC	CASSYSLRTLSYEQYF